The 9 T cell receptor beta chains listed next were all sequenced from one sample in a study of T-cell memory formation after mild COVID-19. TCRdb redid the calling of the 5' RACE reads with MiXCR, one entry per CDR3 protein. The table lists about 290,000 distinct CDR3 sequences, about a sixth of them singletons. Sequences were obtained from PBMCs or a T cell subset sorted from them (not recorded which). Receptors originate from a man between 18 and 29 years old who had mild COVID-19 (a few samples of this study predate the infection). Cell type and time point are not known.

This chain connects TRBV7-2 to TRBJ2-7; D unclear. CDR1 and CDR2 (germline): SGHTA, FQGNSA. CDR3 length: 11 residues. V shed 3 bases and J shed 3 bases, with 3 bases lying between them. CDR3 nucleotide sequence: TGTGCCAGCAGCTTTTACTACGAGCAGTACTTC. It is translated as CASSFYYEQYF.

This clonotype has ten or more counts. This chain links TRBV12-3 or TRBV12-4 with TRBJ2-5, with 9 bases that match TRBD1. CDR3 length: 18 amino acids. Trimming took 6 bases from V and 0 from J; bases not matched to a gene: 14. The CDR3 spells CASRDPYLRQGDQETQYF. DNA for the CDR3: TGTGCCAGCAGGGATCCCTACCTAAGACAGGGGGACCAAGAGACCCAGTACTTC.

The chain is built from TRBV11-2 and TRBJ2-5; weak D call: TRBD2 (6 bases). This CDR3 contains 13 residues. The V gene lost 3 bases and the J gene lost 4 bases, with 9 bases spanning the gap. Germline V CDR1 and CDR2: SGHAT, FQNNGV. The CDR3 nucleotides read TGTGCCAGCAGCTTTAGCGGAGTAGAGACCCAGTACTTC. Translation gives CASSFSGVETQYF.

The chain recombines TRBV20-1 with TRBJ2-1; TRBD2 might be the D (6 bases). V was shortened by 4 bases and J by 9 bases, with 13 bases between the two germline ends. In germline, CDR1 is DFQATT, CDR2 SNEGSKA (reference sequence). The CDR3 loop spans 12 amino acids. Here the CDR3 DNA reads TGCAGTGCTACCCCCGGGGGTAGTGAGCAGTTCTTC. Its translation: CSATPGGSEQFF.

The rearrangement joins TRBV25-1 to TRBJ2-1; 11 bases fit TRBD2. V was pared by 6 bases and J by 8 bases, with 6 bases of the junction left unmatched. CDR1 is MGHDK, CDR2 SYGVNS, per germline. The CDR3 runs 14 residues. The CDR3 spells CASRDPSGGYEQFF. The CDR3 nucleotides read TGTGCCAGCAGGGATCCTAGCGGGGGGTATGAGCAGTTCTTC.

The chain has TRBV4-2 and TRBJ2-2, with 7 positions matching TRBD1. V lost 2 bases, J lost 11 bases, and 5 bases stayed unmatched. Looked up from germline, CDR1 is LGHNA and CDR2 is YNFKEQ. This CDR3 contains 13 residues. The CDR3 loop is CASSQLGTDELFF. CDR3 in DNA: TGTGCCAGCAGCCAACTAGGGACAGATGAGCTGTTTTTT.

The chain joins TRBV20-1 to TRBJ2-4, with a possible D match to TRBD1 (5 bases). The CDR3 has 16 amino acids. Germline lookup yields CDR1 DFQATT and CDR2 SNEGSKA (reference sequence). V was shortened by 5 bases and J by 0 bases, with 17 bases between the two germline ends. The CDR3 DNA reads TGCAGTGCTCCGACGCCAGGGCCTCTAGCCAAAAACATTCAGTACTTC. Translating gives CSAPTPGPLAKNIQYF.

This chain links TRBV5-1 with TRBJ2-6, with 8 bases fitting TRBD1. CDR1 SGHRS and CDR2 YFSETQ come from the germline V gene. The length of the CDR3 is 16 residues. V lost 4 bases and J lost 2; bases outside the gene matches: 5. The CDR3 sequence: CASSTTGDAGANVLTF. DNA for the CDR3: TGCGCCAGCAGCACGACAGGGGATGCTGGGGCCAACGTCCTGACTTTC.

The CDR3 loop is CATSRDLPYEQYV. Here the CDR3 DNA reads TGTGCCACCAGCAGAGATCTACCCTACGAGCAGTACGTC. The rearrangement links TRBV15 to TRBJ2-7; no reliable D call. The V gene's germline CDR1 is LNHNV and CDR2 YYDKDF (reference sequence). The V and J ends lost 0 bases and 2 bases respectively, with 5 bases between them. CDR3 length: 13 residues.